This passage covers 32 T cell receptor beta chains from one sample sequenced in a study of human T cells and chemical hapten exposure. Documented time point: pre-sensitization, week 0. Indicated treatment: therapeutic diphenylcyclopropenone sensitization with weekly scalp DPC. TCRdb re-derived calls from the RACE reads in MiXCR, one entry per CDR3 protein. The sample yields around 300,000 distinct CDR3 sequences, around 5.5% seen once. The specimen comprised whole blood, sampled in connection with sensitization to the hapten diphenylcyclopropenone (DPC). The receptor set was obtained from a woman under 30 with alopecia areata. Some clones in this sample may be carry-over from other donors' samples.

The chain couples TRBV24-1 to TRBJ2-3; a possible D gene is TRBD1 (6 bases). V was cut by 9 bases and J by 2 bases, with 11 bases left in between. This CDR3 is 13 amino acids long. The germline CDR1 and CDR2 sequences are KGHDR and SFDVKD. CDR3 region: CATEGDHTDTQYF. The DNA of the CDR3 is TGTGCCACCGAGGGGGACCACACAGATACGCAGTATTTT.

This clonotype was detected only a few times. The V gene is TRBV9, the J gene TRBJ1-4; D may be TRBD1 (5 bases). Trimming pared 5 bases from V and 6 bases from J, leaving 14 bases between. The CDR3 consists of 14 residues. The germline CDR1 and CDR2 sequences are SGDLS and YYNGEE. CDR3 protein: CASSATGGHEKLFF. CDR3 coding DNA: TGTGCCAGCAGTGCAACCGGGGGACATGAAAAACTGTTTTTT.

The V gene is TRBV4-3, the J gene TRBJ2-4, with D maybe TRBD1 (6 bases). CDR3 length: 14 amino acids. The germline V gene has CDR1 LGHNA and CDR2 YSLEER. Trimming shortened V by 5 bases and J by 2 bases, and 10 bases separated the two germline ends. The chain's CDR3 is CASSSQGTKNIQYF. DNA of the CDR3: TGCGCCAGCAGCTCACAGGGAACCAAAAACATTCAGTACTTC.

This clonotype was counted only a few times. The rearrangement uses TRBV5-1 and TRBJ2-7, with a tentative D call TRBD1 (5 bases). Per the germline V gene, CDR1 is SGHRS and CDR2 is YFSETQ. Trimming took off 4 bases at V and 3 bases at J, with 8 bases between the two ends. This CDR3 contains 12 residues. The CDR3 sequence: CASSIDSYEQYF. CDR3 nucleotide sequence: TGCGCCAGCAGCATTGACAGCTACGAGCAGTACTTC. Looking up the rest from reference TRBV5-1 and TRBJ2-7 gives the full variable domain: KAGVTQTPRYLIKTRGQQVTLSCSPISGHRSVSWYQQTPGQGLQFLFEYFSETQRNKGNFPGRFSGRQFSNSRSEMNVSTLELGDSALYLCASSIDSYEQYFGPGTRLTVT.

The chain recombines TRBV21-1 with TRBJ1-3; TRBD1 is the table's D call, not checked against the DNA. TRBV21-1 is a known pseudogene. The CDR3 length is 21 residues. The CDR3 DNA reads TGTGCCAGCCCTAAGACAGGGGTTAAAGACCCTAGCGTTATCTCTGGAAACACCATATATTTT. This gives the protein CASPKTGVKDPSVISGNTIYF.

This clonotype was observed a few times. J is TRBJ1-2 and V is TRBV5-1; the match to TRBD1 covers 7 bases. The V gene's germline CDR1 is SGHRS and CDR2 YFSETQ. V gave up 7 bases and J gave up 0 bases; unmatched junction bases: 15. The CDR3 has 17 amino acids. This chain's CDR3 is CASRRTGQPDPNYGYTF. DNA of the CDR3: TGCGCCAGCCGTCGGACGGGACAGCCCGATCCTAACTATGGCTACACCTTC. The full variable domain, with the rest looked up from reference TRBV5-1 and TRBJ1-2, is KAGVTQTPRYLIKTRGQQVTLSCSPISGHRSVSWYQQTPGQGLQFLFEYFSETQRNKGNFPGRFSGRQFSNSRSEMNVSTLELGDSALYLCASRRTGQPDPNYGYTFGSGTRLTVV.

The gene calls are TRBV14 and TRBJ2-4; TRBD1 matches 10 bases. This CDR3 contains 24 residues. J was trimmed by 0 bases and V by 2 bases; bases with no gene match: 25. The germline V gene encodes CDR1 SGHDN and CDR2 FVKESK. CDR3 in amino acids: CASSQRVNPPRPGQGTLAKNIQYF. The CDR3 DNA sequence: TGTGCCAGCAGCCAACGCGTAAATCCACCTCGACCGGGACAGGGGACTCTAGCCAAAAACATTCAGTACTTC.

This clonotype was counted ten times or more. The rearrangement uses TRBV28 and TRBJ1-5; no definite D call. CDR1 and CDR2 from the germline V gene are MDHEN and SYDVKM. The CDR3 has 12 amino acids. Trimming cost V 6 bases and J 5 bases, with 8 bases left between them. The CDR3 DNA reads TGTGCCAGCAGCGCTATGGATCAGCCCCAGCATTTT. Its protein product is CASSAMDQPQHF.

Comment on this clonotype: A much more abundant neighbour one base away suggests this may be a read error. This chain connects TRBV18 to TRBJ1-1; perhaps TRBD1 as D (5 bases). The V gene's germline CDR1 is KGHSH and CDR2 LQKENI. This CDR3 region has 13 residues. The germline V and J ends were trimmed by 6 bases and 5 bases, with 13 bases remaining between them. DNA of the CDR3: TGTGCCAGCTCGACCGGGGCCGTGACTGAAGCTTTCTTT. Its translation: CASSTGAVTEAFF.

This clonotype was seen ten or more times. The chain uses TRBV6-1 and TRBJ1-3; no definite D call. Germline values: CDR1 MNHNS, CDR2 SASEGT. Trimming shortened V by 1 base and J by 0 bases, and 7 bases separated the two germline ends. The CDR3 extends over 15 amino acids. CDR3 in DNA: TGTGCCAGCAGTGAAGAGTTAGGCTCTGGAAACACCATATATTTT. It yields the protein CASSEELGSGNTIYF.

This clonotype was counted ten times or more. The V gene is TRBV12-3 or TRBV12-4, the J gene TRBJ1-2; D is unresolved. This CDR3 is 15 amino acids long. Trimming removed 0 bases at V and 7 bases at J, with 15 bases between. The CDR3 spells CASSLADGPRSGYTF. DNA of the CDR3: TGTGCCAGCAGTTTAGCGGACGGGCCAAGGTCTGGCTACACCTTC.

The V gene is TRBV7-3, the J gene TRBJ2-3; either TRBD1 or TRBD2 may supply D (5 bases each). The germline V and J ends were trimmed by 4 bases and 5 bases, with 16 bases remaining between them. The germline V gene has CDR1 SGHTA and CDR2 FQGTGA. This CDR3 is built from 15 residues. DNA for the CDR3: TGTGCCAGCAGCTCCCGGGACGGAACCCGAGATACGCAGTATTTT. Its translation: CASSSRDGTRDTQYF. Full variable domain (outside the CDR3, taken from reference TRBV7-3 and TRBJ2-3): GAGVSQTPSNKVTEKGKYVELRCDPISGHTALYWYRQSLGQGPEFLIYFQGTGAADDSGLPNDRFFAVRPEGSVSTLKIQRTERGDSAVYLCASSSRDGTRDTQYFGPGTRLTVL.

The CDR3 sequence is CASISMQGMKNTEAFF. The DNA for the CDR3 is TGTGCCAGCATTTCTATGCAGGGCATGAAAAACACTGAAGCTTTCTTT. The chain employs TRBV27 and TRBJ1-1, with a possible D match to TRBD1 (5 bases). V gave up 7 bases and J gave up 2 bases, with 20 bases separating them. The CDR3 loop spans 16 amino acids. Germline V gives CDR1 MNHEY, CDR2 SMNVEV (reference sequence).

This clonotype was counted a few times. The V call is TRBV6-5, the J call TRBJ1-5; 7 bases fit TRBD1. The CDR3 is made up of 15 amino acids. J gave up 3 bases and V 5 bases, and 7 bases lay outside the gene matches. Germline V gene lookup returns CDR1 MNHEY and CDR2 SVGAGI. In nucleotides, the CDR3 is TGTGCCAGCAGTCCCGAGACAGGGTTCAATCAGCCCCAGCATTTT. It yields the protein CASSPETGFNQPQHF.

The V gene is TRBV7-2, the J gene TRBJ1-1; the D gene is possibly TRBD1 (6 bases). CDR3 size: 17 residues. V was trimmed by 6 bases and J by 11 bases, leaving 31 bases between them. Germline CDR1 SGHTA, CDR2 FQGNSA. The CDR3 DNA is TGTGCCAGCAGTTTGGGGCAGGGGCCTTTCCGCCGAAAAATGGCTTTCTTT. As protein: CASSLGQGPFRRKMAFF.

This chain uses TRBV21-1 with TRBJ1-6; TRBD1, as called in the table, went unchecked against the DNA. TRBV21-1 is listed as a pseudogene. The CDR3 is 22 amino acids. The CDR3 coding sequence is TGTGCCAGCAGCAAAAGGGGGATCCTCGGTTCAACGGTCCGCGGGTGGAATTCACCCCTCCACTTT. This gives the protein CASSKRGILGSTVRGWNSPLHF.

This clonotype was found a few times. This chain joins TRBV28 and TRBJ2-3; no firm D call. The CDR3 is 15 amino acids. Germline V gene sequence: CDR1 MDHEN, CDR2 SYDVKM. V shed 4 bases and J shed 0 bases, with 11 bases lying between them. The CDR3, as DNA: TGTGCCAGCAGTTCCGCGACACTTAGCACAGATACGCAGTATTTT. It yields the protein CASSSATLSTDTQYF.

This chain connects TRBV20-1 to TRBJ2-3; D uncertain. V gave up 3 bases and J gave up 0 bases, with 7 bases separating them. The CDR3 length is 13 residues. The germline V gene encodes CDR1 DFQATT and CDR2 SNEGSKA (reference sequence). As DNA, the CDR3 is TGCAGTGCTAGGGAGTATAGCACAGATACGCAGTATTTT. It translates to CSAREYSTDTQYF.

This clonotype has at least ten counts. The chain recombines TRBV5-1 with TRBJ2-5; 7 bases align to TRBD1. Germline lookup yields CDR1 SGHRS and CDR2 YFSETQ. The junction had 15 bases not matched to a gene; V was cut back by 4 bases and J by 9 bases. The CDR3 runs 15 residues. This CDR3 is CASSRDRADAKAQYF. Here the CDR3 DNA reads TGCGCCAGCAGCCGGGACAGAGCTGACGCAAAGGCCCAGTACTTC.

This clonotype was seen only a few times. DNA of the CDR3: TGTGCCAGCAGTTTTGGGTCAGGGATTAATCAGCCCCAGCATTTT. It encodes CASSFGSGINQPQHF. The J gene is TRBJ1-5, the V gene TRBV12-3 or TRBV12-4, with a tentative D call TRBD1 (5 bases). The CDR3 has 15 amino acids. Trimming cost V 3 bases and J 4 bases, with 13 bases left between them.

At least ten counts were recorded for this clonotype. This chain links TRBV12-3 or TRBV12-4 with TRBJ1-2; D is unclear. V was shortened by 3 bases and J by 3 bases, with 8 bases between the two germline ends. The CDR3 is 13 amino acids. For the CDR3, the DNA is TGTGCCAGCAGTTTCCAGGCAGACTATGGCTACACCTTC. Its translation: CASSFQADYGYTF.

The sample holds many counts of this clonotype. The rearrangement joins TRBV5-4 to TRBJ2-7, with 9 bases fitting TRBD1. With 4 bases clipped from V and 1 base from J, the junction kept 12 bases outside the gene matches. Germline values: CDR1 SGHNT, CDR2 YYREEE (reference sequence). The CDR3 totals 17 residues. CDR3 coding DNA: TGTGCCAGCAGCATGGGACAGGGTGCCCAGTCTTCCTACGAGCAGTACTTC. This gives the protein CASSMGQGAQSSYEQYF.

This clonotype was counted once. V gene TRBV12-3 or TRBV12-4 combines with J gene TRBJ2-1; TRBD2 agrees at 12 bases. The CDR3 has 16 amino acids. The J segment lost 8 bases and the V segment lost 7 bases, leaving 12 bases of the junction unmatched. The CDR3: CASTVSLAGGGDEQFF. The CDR3, as DNA: TGTGCCAGCACCGTCTCACTAGCGGGGGGCGGGGATGAGCAGTTCTTC.

The V call is TRBV7-3, the J call TRBJ1-1; 7 nucleotides line up with TRBD1. This CDR3 comprises 14 residues. The V gene end was trimmed by 5 bases and the J gene end by 4 bases; junction bases not matched to a gene: 7. Looked up from germline, CDR1 is SGHTA and CDR2 is FQGTGA. In DNA form, the CDR3 reads TGTGCCAGCAGCCGGACAGGTGGTAGCACTGAAGCTTTCTTT. Its protein product is CASSRTGGSTEAFF.

This chain links TRBV6-2 or TRBV6-3 with TRBJ2-3, with D possibly being TRBD1 (6 bases). V gave up 5 bases and J gave up 2 bases, with 23 bases separating them. The CDR3 spans 18 residues. The germline gives CDR1 MNHEY, CDR2 SVGEGT. DNA for the CDR3: TGTGCCAGCAGTACCCCCTACTCGGGGACATACTACACAGATACGCAGTATTTT. This encodes CASSTPYSGTYYTDTQYF.

This rearrangement joins TRBV20-1 to TRBJ2-7, with D perhaps given as TRBD1 or TRBD2 (5 bases each). The CDR3 consists of 14 residues. Per germline, CDR1 DFQATT and CDR2 SNEGSKA (reference sequence). V was shortened by 5 bases and J by 2 bases, with 16 bases between the two germline ends. The CDR3 bases are TGCAGTGCTGAAGATGGGACGCGAACCTACGAGCAGTACTTC. Residues: CSAEDGTRTYEQYF.

The V gene is TRBV11-2, the J gene TRBJ2-7; 13 bases align to TRBD2. In germline, CDR1 is SGHAT, CDR2 FQNNGV. This CDR3 is 17 amino acids long. V lost 4 bases, J lost 0 bases, and 6 bases stayed unmatched. The CDR3 sequence is CASSSLAGGKSSYEQYF. The CDR3 DNA sequence: TGTGCCAGCAGCTCACTAGCGGGGGGGAAGAGCTCCTACGAGCAGTACTTC.

This sequence joins TRBV12-3 or TRBV12-4 and TRBJ1-2; no reliable D call. There are 13 residues in the CDR3. Trimming took 6 bases from V and 3 from J, leaving 11 bases between them. The CDR3 DNA sequence: TGTGCCAGCAGCTCAGAAGAGCACTATGGCTACACCTTC. As protein: CASSSEEHYGYTF.

This clonotype was seen just once. The chain links TRBV7-9 to TRBJ1-5; TRBD1 aligns across 8 bases. The CDR3 runs 17 residues. Losses at the gene ends were 4 bases for V and 6 bases for J; bases not matched to a gene: 14. CDR1 SEHNR and CDR2 FQNEAQ come from the germline V gene (reference sequence). The CDR3 protein is CASSWINPGGAGQPQHF. CDR3 DNA: TGTGCCAGCAGCTGGATAAATCCAGGGGGCGCGGGTCAGCCCCAGCATTTT. Variable domain in full (rest from reference TRBV7-9 and TRBJ1-5): DTGVSQNPRHKITKRGQNVTFRCDPISEHNRLYWYRQTLGQGPEFLTYFQNEAQLEKSRLLSDRFSAERPKGSFSTLEIQRTEQGDSAMYLCASSWINPGGAGQPQHFGDGTRLSIL.

This clonotype occurred a few times. V is TRBV7-2 and J is TRBJ1-4; no definite D call. V was cut by 4 bases and J by 7 bases, with 16 bases left in between. There are 15 residues in the CDR3. Per germline, CDR1 SGHTA and CDR2 FQGNSA. The DNA of the CDR3 is TGTGCCAGCAGCTACGAGGCAGGTTCGGGTGAAAAACTGTTTTTT. This sequence encodes CASSYEAGSGEKLFF. Full variable domain (missing parts from reference TRBV7-2 and TRBJ1-4): GAGVSQSPSNKVTEKGKDVELRCDPISGHTALYWYRQSLGQGLEFLIYFQGNSAPDKSGLPSDRFSAERTGGSVSTLTIQRTQQEDSAVYLCASSYEAGSGEKLFFGSGTQLSVL.

V usage is TRBV11-2 and J usage is TRBJ1-4; D is unclear. The V end was cut by 5 bases, the J end by 8 bases, with 9 bases between. Germline V gene data show CDR1 as SGHAT and CDR2 as FQNNGV. The CDR3 loop spans 12 amino acids. The CDR3 DNA follows: TGTGCCAGCAGCAATAATCTGGAAAAACTGTTTTTT. Its translation: CASSNNLEKLFF.

There are many counts of this clonotype. The chain combines TRBV18 with TRBJ1-1; the D gene is possibly TRBD1 (6 bases). Germline CDR1 reads KGHSH; CDR2 reads LQKENI. V was cut by 4 bases and J by 0 bases, with 21 bases left in between. CDR3 length: 18 amino acids. The CDR3 DNA reads TGTGCCAGCTCACAGAACCGGGACAAGGCCCCCCTGAACACTGAAGCTTTCTTT. Its translation is CASSQNRDKAPLNTEAFF.